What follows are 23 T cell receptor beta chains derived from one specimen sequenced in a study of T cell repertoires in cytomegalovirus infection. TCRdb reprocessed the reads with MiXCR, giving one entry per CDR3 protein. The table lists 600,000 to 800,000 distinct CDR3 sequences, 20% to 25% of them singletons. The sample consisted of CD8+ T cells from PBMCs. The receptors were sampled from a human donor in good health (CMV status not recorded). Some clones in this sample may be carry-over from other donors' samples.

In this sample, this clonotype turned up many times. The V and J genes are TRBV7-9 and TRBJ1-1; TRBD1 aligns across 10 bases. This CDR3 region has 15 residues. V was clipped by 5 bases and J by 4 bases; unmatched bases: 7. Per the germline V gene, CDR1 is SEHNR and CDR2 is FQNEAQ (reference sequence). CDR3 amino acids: CASSQPTGGITEAFF. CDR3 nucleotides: TGTGCCAGCAGCCAACCGACAGGGGGCATCACTGAAGCTTTCTTT.

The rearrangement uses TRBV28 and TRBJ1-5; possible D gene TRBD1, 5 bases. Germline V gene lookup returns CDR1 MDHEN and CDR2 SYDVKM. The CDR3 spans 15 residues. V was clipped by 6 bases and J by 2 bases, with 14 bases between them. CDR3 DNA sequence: TGTGCCAGCAGGGGTGGGGCCGGACGCAATCAGCCCCAGCATTTT. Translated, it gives CASRGGAGRNQPQHF.

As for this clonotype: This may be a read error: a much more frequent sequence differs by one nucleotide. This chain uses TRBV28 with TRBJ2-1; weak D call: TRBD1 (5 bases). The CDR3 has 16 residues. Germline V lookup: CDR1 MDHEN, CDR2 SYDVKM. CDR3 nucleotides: TGTGTCAGCAGCCTTCTCAGGGTAGGGTCCTACAATGAGCAGTTCTTC. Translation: CVSSLLRVGSYNEQFF.

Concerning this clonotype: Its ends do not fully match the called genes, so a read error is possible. The CDR3 DNA reads as TGTGCCAACAGTCCGACAGGGGGCTACACTGAAGCTTTCTTT. It yields the protein CANSPTGGYTEAFF. The rearrangement uses TRBV6-1 and TRBJ1-1; 10 bases fit TRBD1. CDR3 size: 14 residues. Germline V CDR1 and CDR2: MNHNS, SASEGT.

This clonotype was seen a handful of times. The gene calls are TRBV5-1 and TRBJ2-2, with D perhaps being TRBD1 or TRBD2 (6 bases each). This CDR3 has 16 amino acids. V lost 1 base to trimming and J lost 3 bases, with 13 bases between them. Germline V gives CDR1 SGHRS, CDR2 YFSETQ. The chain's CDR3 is CASSLMGGTHTGELFF. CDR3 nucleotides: TGCGCCAGCAGCTTGATGGGGGGCACCCACACCGGGGAGCTGTTTTTT. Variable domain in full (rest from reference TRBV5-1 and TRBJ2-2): KAGVTQTPRYLIKTRGQQVTLSCSPISGHRSVSWYQQTPGQGLQFLFEYFSETQRNKGNFPGRFSGRQFSNSRSEMNVSTLELGDSALYLCASSLMGGTHTGELFFGEGSRLTVL.

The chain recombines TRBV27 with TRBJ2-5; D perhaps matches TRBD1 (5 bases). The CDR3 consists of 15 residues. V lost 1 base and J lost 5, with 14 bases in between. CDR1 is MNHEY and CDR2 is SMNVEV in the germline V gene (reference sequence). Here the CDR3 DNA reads TGTGCCAGCAGTTTATACTTCAGGGTTGGTGAGACCCAGTACTTC. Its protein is CASSLYFRVGETQYF.

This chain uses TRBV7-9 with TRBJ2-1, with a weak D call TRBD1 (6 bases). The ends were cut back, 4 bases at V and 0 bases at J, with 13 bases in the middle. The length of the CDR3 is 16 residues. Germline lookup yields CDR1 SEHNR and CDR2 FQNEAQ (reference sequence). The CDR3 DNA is TGTGCCAGCAGCTCAAGGACAGAGAGCTCCTACAATGAGCAGTTCTTC. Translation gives CASSSRTESSYNEQFF.

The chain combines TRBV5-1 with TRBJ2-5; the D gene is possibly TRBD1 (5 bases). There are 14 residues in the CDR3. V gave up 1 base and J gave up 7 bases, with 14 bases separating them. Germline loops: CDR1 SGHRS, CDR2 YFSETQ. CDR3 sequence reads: CASSLIQTDLTQYF. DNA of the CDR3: TGCGCCAGCAGCTTGATCCAGACAGACCTGACCCAGTACTTC.

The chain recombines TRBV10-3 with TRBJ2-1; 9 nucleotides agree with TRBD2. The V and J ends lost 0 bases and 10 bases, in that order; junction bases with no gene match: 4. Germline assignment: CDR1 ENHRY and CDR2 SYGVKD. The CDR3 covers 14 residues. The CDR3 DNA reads TGTGCCATCAGTGAGTCGGCTAGCGGGGAAGAGCAGTTCTTC. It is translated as CAISESASGEEQFF.

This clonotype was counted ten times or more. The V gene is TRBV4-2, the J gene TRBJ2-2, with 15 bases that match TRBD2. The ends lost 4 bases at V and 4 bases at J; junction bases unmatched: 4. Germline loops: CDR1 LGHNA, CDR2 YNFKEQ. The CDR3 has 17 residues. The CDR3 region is CASSPRTSGGVTGELFF. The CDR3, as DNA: TGTGCCAGCAGCCCGAGGACTAGCGGGGGGGTCACCGGGGAGCTGTTTTTT.

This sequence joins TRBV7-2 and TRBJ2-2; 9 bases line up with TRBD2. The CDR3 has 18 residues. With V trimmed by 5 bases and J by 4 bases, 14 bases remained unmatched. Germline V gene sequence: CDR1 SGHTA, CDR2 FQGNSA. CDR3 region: CASSPHRAGGRGTGELFF. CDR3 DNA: TGTGCCAGCAGCCCCCACAGGGCGGGGGGGCGCGGCACCGGGGAGCTGTTTTTT.

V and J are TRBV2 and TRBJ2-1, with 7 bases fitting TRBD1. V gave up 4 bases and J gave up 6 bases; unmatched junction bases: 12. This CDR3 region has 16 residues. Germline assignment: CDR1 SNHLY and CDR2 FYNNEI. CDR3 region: CASSAHRGQIPNEQFF. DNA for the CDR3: TGTGCCAGCAGTGCCCATCGGGGACAGATCCCCAATGAGCAGTTCTTC.

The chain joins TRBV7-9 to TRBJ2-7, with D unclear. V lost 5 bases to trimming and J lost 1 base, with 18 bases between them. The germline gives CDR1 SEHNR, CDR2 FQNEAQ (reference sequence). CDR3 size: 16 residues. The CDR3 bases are TGTGCCAGCAGCCCTTTGCACCTGACCCCTTCCTACGAGCAGTACTTC. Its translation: CASSPLHLTPSYEQYF.

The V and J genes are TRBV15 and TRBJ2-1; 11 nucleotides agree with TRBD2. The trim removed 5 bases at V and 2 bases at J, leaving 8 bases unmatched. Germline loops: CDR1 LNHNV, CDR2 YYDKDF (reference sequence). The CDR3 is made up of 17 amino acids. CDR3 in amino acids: CATSRSGGAGPYNEQFF. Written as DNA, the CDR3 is TGTGCCACCAGCCGTAGCGGGGGGGCCGGTCCCTACAATGAGCAGTTCTTC.

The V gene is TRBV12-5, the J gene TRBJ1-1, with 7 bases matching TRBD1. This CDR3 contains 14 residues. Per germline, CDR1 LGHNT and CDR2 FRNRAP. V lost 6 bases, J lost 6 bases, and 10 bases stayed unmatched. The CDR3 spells CASGPGTVGSEAFF. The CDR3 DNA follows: TGTGCTAGTGGCCCAGGGACAGTGGGATCTGAAGCTTTCTTT.

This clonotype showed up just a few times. CDR3 coding DNA: TGCAGCGTCCTCTACACCGGGGAGCTGTTTTTT. This sequence encodes CSVLYTGELFF. V is TRBV29-1 and J is TRBJ2-2; no clear D. Germline loops: CDR1 SQVTM, CDR2 ANQGSEA. Deletions cut 6 bases from V and 3 bases from J, with 5 bases between. This CDR3 comprises 11 residues.

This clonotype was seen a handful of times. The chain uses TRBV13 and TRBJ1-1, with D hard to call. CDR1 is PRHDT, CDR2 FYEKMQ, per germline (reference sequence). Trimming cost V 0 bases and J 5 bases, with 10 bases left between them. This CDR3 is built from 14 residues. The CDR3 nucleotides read TGTGCCAGCAGCTTAGGCAGCCGGGGAACTGAAGCTTTCTTT. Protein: CASSLGSRGTEAFF.

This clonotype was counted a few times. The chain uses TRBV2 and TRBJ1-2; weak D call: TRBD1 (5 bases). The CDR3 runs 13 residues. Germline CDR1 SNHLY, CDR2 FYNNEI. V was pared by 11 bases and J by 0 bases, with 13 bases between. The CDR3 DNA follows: TGTGCCCCCCCGGGACCCTCTAACTATGGCTACACCTTC. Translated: CAPPGPSNYGYTF.

CDR3 sequence (DNA): TGCAGCGTTGCTGAGGGACAGGGGGACTACAATGAGCAGTTCTTC. Encoded protein: CSVAEGQGDYNEQFF. This sequence joins TRBV29-1 and TRBJ2-1; 11 bases map to TRBD1. This CDR3 region has 15 residues. The germline CDR1 and CDR2 sequences are SQVTM and ANQGSEA. V was pared by 4 bases and J by 3 bases, with 5 bases of the junction left unmatched.

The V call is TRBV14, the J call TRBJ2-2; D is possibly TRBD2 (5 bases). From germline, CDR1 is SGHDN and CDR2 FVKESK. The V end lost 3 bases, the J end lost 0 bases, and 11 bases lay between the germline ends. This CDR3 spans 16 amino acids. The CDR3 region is CASSQGEQPNTGELFF. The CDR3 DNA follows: TGTGCCAGCAGCCAGGGAGAACAGCCGAACACCGGGGAGCTGTTTTTT.

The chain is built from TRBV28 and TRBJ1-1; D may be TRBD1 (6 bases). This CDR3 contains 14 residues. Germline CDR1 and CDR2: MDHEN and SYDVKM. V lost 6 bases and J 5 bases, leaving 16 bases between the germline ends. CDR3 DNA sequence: TGTGCCAGCAGCCGGTGGACAGCAACGACTGAAGCTTTCTTT. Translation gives CASSRWTATTEAFF.

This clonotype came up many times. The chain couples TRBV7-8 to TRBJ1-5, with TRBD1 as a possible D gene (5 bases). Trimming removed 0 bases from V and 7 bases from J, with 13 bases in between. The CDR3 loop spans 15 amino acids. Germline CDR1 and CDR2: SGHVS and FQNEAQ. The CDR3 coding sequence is TGTGCCAGCAGCTTAGCGGAAACAGGCGGCCAGCCCCAGCATTTT. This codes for CASSLAETGGQPQHF.

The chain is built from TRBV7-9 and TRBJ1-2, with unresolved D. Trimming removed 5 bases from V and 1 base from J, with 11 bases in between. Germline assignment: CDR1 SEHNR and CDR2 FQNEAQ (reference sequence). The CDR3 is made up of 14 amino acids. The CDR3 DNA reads TGTGCCAGCAGCGGCGGGTCGGTTAACTATGGCTACACCTTC. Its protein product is CASSGGSVNYGYTF.